This T cell receptor beta chain derives from a study of CD8+ T cells in alopecia areata. Looking at the study overall: A regimen of oral tofacitinib, 5 to 10 mg twice daily, was given to treated patients. Whole-study findings and limits: In lesional scalp, particularly from alopecia totalis/universalis, clonality was higher than in normal scalp.

This CDR3 contains 13 residues. Between the trimmed V and J ends, which lost 1 base and 3 bases, there was a span of 7 bases. CDR1 is LGHNA and CDR2 is YSLEER in the germline V gene. Extracted from the samples, RNA was reverse transcribed into cDNA to serve as the sequencing template. TCRdb keeps only in-frame clones here, not all; method: immunoSEQ multiplex PCR. There are 150,000 to 190,000 clones in the sample; 40% to 65% occur only once, and approximately 20% lies in the top ten. This clone was seen only a few times. Its antigen is unidentified. V usage is TRBV4-3 and J usage is TRBJ2-7; perhaps D is TRBD1 or TRBD2 (5 bases each). The origin of this receptor is a human donor with alopecia areata. The sample was CD8+ T cells sorted from blood, taken at week 0. The CDR3 is CASSQARGYEQYF. The CDR3 region has the DNA TGCGCCAGCAGCCAAGCGAGGGGCTACGAGCAGTACTTC.